The T cell receptor (beta chain) described here comes from a study of human T cells and chemical hapten exposure. Time point meaning: patch test 1, 2 weeks after DPC sensitization. Treatment reported: therapeutic diphenylcyclopropenone sensitization with weekly scalp DPC. Blood was collected ahead of every patch test applied. TCRdb fed the RACE reads into MiXCR, producing one record per CDR3 protein. The table shows about 120,000 distinct CDR3 sequences, with roughly 13% occurring only once. Of note for this clonotype: No antigen is known for it.

Study-level points and caveats: In comparison with controls, expanded TCRs gave rise to a significantly larger number of large CDR3 similarity clusters.

This CDR3 has 15 residues. Trimming stripped 1 base from V and 6 bases from J, with 12 bases between. CDR1 is LNHNV, CDR2 YYDKDF, per germline (reference sequence). Sequenced here: whole blood, sampled in connection with sensitization to the hapten diphenylcyclopropenone (DPC). The clonotype was recovered from a man aged 18 to 30 with alopecia areata. Some clones in this sample may be carry-over from other donors' samples. The chain joins TRBV15 to TRBJ2-2, with D perhaps TRBD2 (5 bases). The DNA of the CDR3 is TGTGCCACCAGCAGAGCAGTTTACGGGGCCGGGGAGCTGTTTTTT. As protein: CATSRAVYGAGELFF.